Following are 8 T cell receptor beta chains from one sample sequenced in a study of control samples from healthy donors and cancer patients. The protocol was immunoSEQ multiplex PCR, while the TCRdb copy is restricted to in-frame clones and leaves out a portion. This table has around 99,000 clones, 90% appearing once. Sequencing input: blood. The receptors stem from a human donor in good health. The donor label of this sample is uncertain.

The V call is TRBV20-1, the J call TRBJ2-1; D may be TRBD1 (5 bases). Trimming pared 3 bases from V and 4 bases from J, leaving 19 bases between. This CDR3 region has 16 residues. Looked up from germline, CDR1 is DFQATT and CDR2 is SNEGSKA (reference sequence). The CDR3 bases are TGCAGTGCTAGTTTAGGGGCTCTGACAGATTACAATGAGCAGTTCTTC. Its translation is CSASLGALTDYNEQFF.

V gene TRBV24-1 combines with J gene TRBJ2-7; weak D call: TRBD2 (5 bases). Between the trimmed V and J ends, which lost 4 bases and 6 bases, there was a span of 12 bases. The germline V gene encodes CDR1 KGHDR and CDR2 SFDVKD. CDR3 length: 13 residues. In DNA, the CDR3 is TGTGCCACCAGTGACTCTAGCCGGTCCGAGCAGTACTTC. Amino acids: CATSDSSRSEQYF.

V gene TRBV29-1 combines with J gene TRBJ2-1; weak D call: TRBD1 (6 bases). V lost 7 bases and J 6 bases, leaving 13 bases between the germline ends. Germline lookup yields CDR1 SQVTM and CDR2 ANQGSEA. The CDR3 runs 12 residues. CDR3 sequence: CSGTGYGNEQFF. DNA for the CDR3: TGCAGCGGTACAGGGTATGGCAATGAGCAGTTCTTC.

The V call is TRBV6-5, the J call TRBJ2-4; D not certain. This CDR3 spans 15 amino acids. With 6 bases removed from V and 0 bases from J, the gap between germline ends came to 12 bases. CDR1 and CDR2 (germline): MNHEY, SVGAGI. CDR3 coding DNA: TGTGCCAGCAGCCCCAGAGCCGTAGCCAAAAACATTCAGTACTTC. Translating gives CASSPRAVAKNIQYF.

The CDR3 DNA reads as TGCGCCAGCAGTAGTTCGGCCTACGAGCAGTACTTC. This translates into CASSSSAYEQYF. V and J are TRBV10-2 and TRBJ2-7; D unresolved. V was cut by 5 bases and J by 2 bases, with 7 bases left in between. From germline, CDR1 is WSHSY and CDR2 SAAADI. The CDR3 loop spans 12 amino acids.

The chain recombines TRBV30 with TRBJ1-2, with D perhaps matching TRBD1 (6 bases). The CDR3 runs 17 residues. Germline values: CDR1 GTSNPN, CDR2 SVGIG (reference sequence). V was clipped by 2 bases and J by 0 bases, with 19 bases between them. Here the CDR3 DNA reads TGTGCCTGGAGTCCCAAGCCGGGACAAGCAGCTAACTATGGCTACACCTTC. Its protein is CAWSPKPGQAANYGYTF.

The rearrangement links TRBV6-5 to TRBJ1-2; 7 bases align to TRBD1. Germline CDR1 reads MNHEY; CDR2 reads SVGAGI. There are 14 residues in the CDR3. J was trimmed by 7 bases and V by 7 bases; bases with no gene match: 12. CDR3 sequence (DNA): TGTGCCAGCAAACGACAGGGACCCCAGAGTGGCTACACCTTC. It is translated as CASKRQGPQSGYTF.

V usage is TRBV7-2 and J usage is TRBJ1-4; D not resolved. Trimming removed 2 bases from V and 1 base from J, with 8 bases in between. The length of the CDR3 is 15 residues. Germline CDR1 SGHTA, CDR2 FQGNSA. In nucleotides, the CDR3 is TGTGCCAGCAGCTTATGGGGTAGAACTAATGAAAAACTGTTTTTT. Encoded protein: CASSLWGRTNEKLFF.